This TCR beta chain was recorded in a study of T cell changes during pregnancy in multiple sclerosis. Sequenced by immunoSEQ multiplex PCR; TCRdb stores in-frame clones only, minus some. The sample includes approximately 100,000 clones, roughly 94% of them seen just once. Germline V CDR1 and CDR2: SEHNR, FQNEAQ (reference sequence). V was clipped by 4 bases and J by 9 bases; unmatched bases: 10. The CDR3 extends over 15 amino acids. The V and J genes are TRBV7-9 and TRBJ2-1; 9 bases line up with TRBD2. The source of this sequence is a female donor in good health, enrolled as a control in a pregnancy study. The sample in question was peripheral blood, obtained after pregnancy. CDR3 sequence: CASSWVAGVGGEQFF. In nucleotides, the CDR3 is TGTGCCAGCAGCTGGGTAGCGGGAGTCGGGGGTGAGCAGTTCTTC.